The source of this T cell receptor beta chain is a study of blood T cell repertoires in COVID-19. TCRdb's table, derived via immunoSEQ multiplex PCR, lists solely in-frame clones and lacks some. The sample shows about 220,000 clones, over 65% of them seen only once. This clonotype originated in a woman aged 55-70 years who had recovered from COVID-19. Sequencing was done on a sample of PBMCs or T cells enriched from blood (not recorded which).

The CDR3 nucleotides read TGTGCCAGCAGCGTCGACAGGGGAAACACTGAAGCTTTCTTT. It yields the protein CASSVDRGNTEAFF. J is TRBJ1-1 and V is TRBV2; the match to TRBD1 covers 8 bases. The J segment lost 2 bases and the V segment lost 6 bases, leaving 5 bases of the junction unmatched. Looked up from germline, CDR1 is SNHLY and CDR2 is FYNNEI. CDR3 length equals 14 residues.